What follows is one TCR beta chain and its context. Its antigen is unidentified. The sample belongs to a study of OX40 agonist ivuxolimab in advanced cancers. Study summary: At about 81% male, the cohort had a mean age of 60 years, ranging from about 20 to 90. Partial responses were seen in three patients, one with hepatocellular carcinoma and two with cutaneous melanoma. Study-wide results and limits: Both blood CD4+ and CD8+ T cells showed clonal growth by week 6 at 0.1 to 3.0 mg/kg.

Blood sampling was done at baseline, cycle 4 day 1, and cycle 7 day 1. This CDR3 is 13 amino acids long. Trimming removed 6 bases at V and 3 bases at J, with 13 bases between. Germline CDR1 reads SGHKS; CDR2 reads YYEKEE (reference sequence). Measured with immunoSEQ multiplex PCR; TCRdb has only the in-frame clones, and not every one. This repertoire shows under 65,000 clones, more than 85% found once; its top ten account for roughly 9.4%. This receptor was taken from an adult with an advanced solid tumor such as melanoma, head and neck, liver or kidney cancer. The material was CD4+ or CD8+ T cells sorted from blood, obtained in a trial of the OX40 agonist ivuxolimab. The rearrangement links TRBV5-5 to TRBJ2-7; D gene ambiguous. In DNA, the CDR3 is TGTGCCAGCACCGAAATTGGGAACTACGAGCAGTACTTC. It encodes CASTEIGNYEQYF.